What follows describes a single T cell receptor beta chain. Its target antigen remains unknown. Base qualities are not recorded, but no much larger clone differs from it by a single base. The immunoSEQ Assay was the method used to sequence TCRbeta CDR3 regions. After extraction, genomic DNA underwent amplification by bias-controlled multiplex PCR, followed by high-throughput sequencing. In the paper's pipeline: To quantify the absolute abundance of every unique TCRbeta CDR3 region, sequences were collapsed and filtered. Usable DNA was measured by amplifying reference genes present in all nucleated cells, and TCRbeta template counts were normalized to that usable DNA to estimate T cell fraction. Repertoire TCRs were annotated as SARS-CoV-2-specific when V gene, CDR3 amino acid sequence and J gene were exactly matched to a known reactive TCR set. MIRA supplied the reference SARS-CoV-2 TCR set, which was filtered for enrichment in COVID-19-positive ImmuneCODE repertoires so that public or cross-reactive TCRs were removed. Using the MIRA antigens, annotated TCRs were further analysed by specific ORF or by position within an ORF. Depth was the summed frequency of annotated unique rearrangements, while breadth was defined as annotated unique rearrangements over total unique productive rearrangements. Group comparisons of TCR breadth used two-sided Wilcoxon rank-sum tests. TCRdb took over this immuneACCESS table, retaining in-frame rearrangements with V and J assigned. Such tables are incomplete; in checked studies, under half of the missing clones stem from an unresolved V gene, and the remainder is unexplained. D and trimming were read from the DNA, whereas the V and J calls and clone size are those reported in that table. The sample table lists about 350,000 clones, about 89% of them with a count of one. The ten largest clones take up just under 5% of the sample.

Deletion took 3 bases off V and 0 bases off J, with a span of 16 bases between the germline ends. As encoded in the germline V gene, CDR1 is KGHDR while CDR2 is SFDVKD. The CDR3 numbers 17 residues from cysteine through phenylalanine. This entry keeps only the CDR3 DNA: 51 bases, framed from base 1. The treatment or condition label here, explained by the study, means: about 20 received Ad26.COV2.S at low or high dose, single or two shots; about five received placebo; per-sample allocation not given. For vaccine and placebo recipients, repertoires were sequenced using samples collected on day 63 after the first injection. In Cohort 1b, around 25 adults aged 18-55 years were enrolled at a single site in Boston, USA, between 29 July and 7 August 2020. Ad26.COV2.S was a replication-incompetent adenovirus type 26 vector expressing a prefusion-stabilized SARS-CoV-2 spike protein from the original Wuhan strain.

The source of the sample is a study of Ad26.COV2.S vaccination and SARS-CoV-2 variants (dated by TCRdb to the early 2020s). Broadly, across the study: Vaccine-arm donors came from COV1001, a multicentre, randomized, double-blind, placebo-controlled phase I-IIa trial of Ad26.COV2.S in healthy adults. Sequencing of the TCRbeta repertoire served to evaluate the specificity and breadth of SARS-CoV-2-reactive T cell receptors following Ad26.COV2.S vaccination. The TCR-sequenced set comprised around 30 samples: around 20 Ad26.COV2.S vaccine recipients, 5 placebo recipients and 8 SARS-CoV-2 convalescent individuals. Ad26.COV2.S was administered intramuscularly at a dose of 5x10^10 or 1x10^11 viral particles, either as one shot or as two shots given 56 days apart. Blinding of investigators to trial group allocation was maintained during experiments and outcome assessment. Trial participants were randomized into five groups of five, in which low-dose or high-dose Ad26.COV2.S was given once or twice, or placebo was given on both occasions.

Summary of the overall study and its limitations: Higher spike-specific TCR breadth was observed in Ad26.COV2.S recipients than in placebo recipients (P = 0.0014). It was noted by the authors that total T cell responses may have been underestimated by the TCR breadth and depth analyses. The study was not powered to compare responses between vaccine doses or regimens. Non-spike TCR breadth was comparable between vaccine and placebo recipients, consistent with the vaccine containing only spike. After vaccination, spike-specific CD8+ and CD4+ T cell responses were reported to show substantial breadth.

The V and J segments used are TRBV24-1 and TRBJ1-1; tentative D gene TRBD1, with 5 bases matching. This specimen consisted of peripheral blood, obtained in a trial of Ad26.COV2.S vaccine versus placebo. This TCR came from a person between 18 and 60 years old who received the Ad26.COV2.S COVID-19 vaccine or a placebo. In nucleotide form, the sequence is TGTGCCACCAGTGATATCAAAGCGGGACGGATGAACACTGAAGCTTTCTTT. This encodes CATSDIKAGRMNTEAFF.